This TCR beta chain was observed in a study of regulatory T cells in long-lasting Graves disease. The CDR3 loop spans 13 amino acids. Looked up from germline, CDR1 is SGHKS and CDR2 is YYEKEE (reference sequence). V shed 4 bases and J shed 5 bases, with 11 bases lying between them. Library construction for TCR beta used iRepertoire HTBI primers and Arm-PCR of CDR3 regions. One entry per CDR3 protein, called by TCRdb with MiXCR from the multiplex PCR reads. The repertoire holds about 340,000 distinct CDR3 sequences, with roughly a fifth as singletons. This clonotype showed up just a few times. The time point denotes: persistent/refractory GD, antithyroid drugs over 5 years with positive TRAb. Construction of the TCR library relied on RNA isolated from PBMCs.

The sequence came from a female donor with Graves disease. Sample: peripheral blood mononuclear cells (PBMCs), taken when the disease was refractory, from a patient treated with antithyroid drugs. The chain is built from TRBV5-5 and TRBJ2-3; possible D gene TRBD1, 6 bases. Here the CDR3 DNA reads TGTGCCAGCAGCCCCGGACAGCAAGATACGCAGTATTTT. Its translation: CASSPGQQDTQYF.